This T cell receptor (beta chain) is from a study of PD-L1 blockade in urothelial cancer (dated by TCRdb to about 2017). Some background on the complete study: Therapy was started around 2014 for all patients, and atezolizumab 1,200 mg was administered intravenously every 3 weeks. Blood samples gave a median of about 130,000 T cells and approximately 80,000 unique TCRs, with a median clonality of approximately 0.08. Durable clinical benefit was achieved by nine patients but not by the remaining 20. Somatic, immune and clinical correlates of response to PD-L1 blockade with atezolizumab in urothelial cancer were the focus of an exploratory multi-omic analysis. Pretreatment tumor samples and matched peripheral blood, collected serially before and after atezolizumab treatment, underwent TCR sequencing. Durable clinical benefit meant progression-free survival longer than 6 months, and TCR features were also tested against progression-free and overall survival. Patients had an ECOG performance status of 0 or 1 and had received between 0 and 3 prior chemotherapy regimens. In the same patients, pretreatment tumors underwent whole exome sequencing and RNA sequencing in addition to TCR sequencing. About 85% of the 29 patients were identified as males with urothelial cancer of bladder origin, and a prior smoking history was reported by 18 of 29 patients. Under 30 patients had pretreatment blood TCR-seq, some 25 had at least one posttreatment blood collection, and some 25 had tumor TCR-seq. Blood samples were analyzed 3 weeks after the start of treatment (second dose) and 6 weeks after the start of treatment.

This clone was found a few times. This clone's antigen is unknown. Base qualities are not provided; no much larger clone lies one nucleotide away. The CDR3 spans 16 residues, from the cysteine through the phenylalanine. Only the CDR3 region is kept as DNA, spanning 48 bases read in frame from base 1. Relative to germline, V is missing 5 bases and J is missing 2 bases, with 8 bases of the junction outside any gene match. Based on the germline V gene, the CDR1 and CDR2 sequences are SGHTA and FQGNSA. Each PCR received spiked-in synthetic TCR analog templates so that absolute template abundance could be estimated from read counts. Using the immunoSEQ assay, TCRbeta CDR3 regions were amplified from genomic DNA with bias-controlled V and J gene primers. Sequencing of rearranged TCRbeta segments was done at approximately 20X coverage. As for the authors' bioinformatics: Clustering was used to correct sequencing errors, and CDR3s were annotated against IMGT so that V, D and J genes could be assigned. Only productive TCRbeta rearrangements were used in downstream analyses, excluding out-of-frame or stop-codon sequences. Clonality was computed as one minus Shannon entropy normalized by the log of the number of unique productive sequences. Clones differing between time points or between blood and tumor were identified using Fisher's exact test with Benjamini-Hochberg correction, with an adjusted p below 0.01 applied as the threshold. Held by TCRdb, this immuneACCESS table contains in-frame sequences only and omits some clones. Under half of the omission traces to an unresolved V gene where checked; the cause of the rest is unknown. For V, J and clone size, that table is used; D and trimming come from the DNA. The table for this sample lists about 86,000 clones; 85% to 90% of them were counted only once. Clones ranked in the top ten supply 14% of the sample.

The sample's time point label is to be understood as: pretreatment peripheral blood. A total of 29 patients with locally advanced or metastatic urothelial carcinoma, treated at Memorial Sloan Kettering on a trial protocol, made up the cohort. Peripheral blood mononuclear cells were collected pretreatment and during treatment, at between 1 and 8 total time points per patient. The Qiagen DNeasy Blood extraction kit was used to purify genomic DNA from total PBMCs and tumor samples. Collected pretreatment and during treatment, PBMCs were isolated and stored as previously described. Broader findings and caveats from the paper: At 3 weeks after the start of treatment, tumor-associated TCR clones in peripheral blood had expanded more in patients with durable benefit (n of about 21, p = 0.022). Because the sample size was small (n ≈ 27) and many exploratory analyses were performed, the results are intended to be hypothesis-generating. A pretreatment peripheral blood TCR clonality below the median was linked to improved progression-free and overall survival.

The chain is assembled from TRBV7-2 and TRBJ1-4; 7 middle bases align to TRBD1. The clonotype comes from a man aged 55 to 70 with urothelial cancer. The material sequenced was PBMCs, taken around atezolizumab (anti-PD-L1) treatment. The CDR3: CASSNAGGATNEKLFF. The nucleotide sequence reads as follows: TGTGCCAGCAGCAACGCAGGGGGAGCGACTAATGAAAAACTGTTTTTT.